This T cell receptor beta chain was identified in a study of CD8 T cells in ankylosing spondylitis. Study outcomes and limitations: According to the report, clones linked to the disease were significantly enriched in matched synovial fluid samples taken from ankylosing spondylitis patients. A motif in TCR beta, a set of about 8 highly homologous variants, appeared characteristic of ankylosing spondylitis blood.

TCRdb passed the 5' RACE reads through MiXCR, listing each CDR3 protein once. The sample yields 700,000 to 1,000,000 distinct CDR3 sequences, 10% to 15% seen once. A note on this clonotype: The antigen is unknown.

Sequencing input: blood, either unsorted or a sorted T cell fraction (not recorded which). This sequence originates from a male donor with ankylosing spondylitis.

The CDR3 bases are TGCGCCAGCGCCCACCCGTCCATGGATACGCAGTATTTT. This encodes CASAHPSMDTQYF. V and J are TRBV5-1 and TRBJ2-3; no clear D. The CDR3 spans 13 residues. Germline V CDR1 and CDR2: SGHRS, YFSETQ. Trimming removed 7 bases from V and 6 bases from J, with 15 bases in between.